The T cell receptor beta chain under discussion was sequenced for a study of blood T cell repertoires in COVID-19. About the research overall: Spain, Italy and the United States supplied samples that represented acute and convalescent COVID-19. Nucleic acid was either cDNA or gDNA, and it came from T cells, B-cell-depleted T cells, or PBMCs.

Per the original data handling: Reference gene primer amplification yielded estimated nucleated cell counts. Method: immunoSEQ multiplex PCR; TCRdb's copy keeps in-frame clones and lacks some. The V and J calls and clone size come from that table; D and trimming were worked out from the DNA. This sample yields over 75,000 clones, of which approximately 78% are seen a single time; 1.2% belongs to the top ten. The sequenced material came from peripheral blood. The clonotype originates from a woman aged 80 or over with acute or convalescent COVID-19.

The CDR3 sequence: CASSVEQGGIGEAFF. The CDR3 DNA follows: TGTGCCAGCAGCGTAGAACAGGGGGGGATCGGAGAAGCTTTCTTT. The V gene is TRBV9, the J gene TRBJ1-1, with 8 bases aligning to TRBD1. The trim removed 0 bases at V and 8 bases at J, leaving 9 bases unmatched. CDR3 size: 15 residues. Looked up from germline, CDR1 is SGDLS and CDR2 is YYNGEE. The variable domain in full, with the rest retrieved from reference TRBV9 and TRBJ1-1, is DSGVTQTPKHLITATGQRVTLRCSPRSGDLSVYWYQQSLDQGLQFLIQYYNGEERAKGNILERFSAQQFPDLHSELNLSSLELGDSALYFCASSVEQGGIGEAFFGQGTRLTVV.